The 6 T cell receptor beta chains reported below all come from one sample, sequenced in a study of immune heterogeneity within non-small cell lung tumors. The template for each sample was roughly 610 ng of genomic DNA, which had been extracted from bulk tumor tissue. Biopsies that were spaced far apart were taken, several per primary tumor, during surgery. The study enrolled patients with untreated, newly diagnosed non-small cell lung cancer who underwent curative surgery. CDR3 of TCR beta was amplified by multiplex PCR that used 32 V and 13 J primers. TCRdb re-called the multiplex PCR reads with MiXCR, one entry per CDR3 protein. This table holds 10,000 to 11,000 distinct CDR3 sequences, approximately 20% found once. Sequencing was performed on lung tumor tissue. These receptors were obtained from a man in his 60s with non-small cell lung cancer.

This clonotype came up many times. CDR3 amino acids: CASGHGNGYTF. DNA for the CDR3: TGTGCCAGCGGGCACGGGAACGGCTACACCTTC. V is TRBV6-1 and J is TRBJ1-2, with D unresolved. The V gene's germline CDR1 is MNHNS and CDR2 SASEGT. Trimming removed 8 bases at V and 8 bases at J, with 12 bases between. The CDR3 spans 11 residues.

This clonotype is labeled medium-sized. This chain joins TRBV5-1 and TRBJ1-2; 7 bases agree with TRBD1. This CDR3 region has 16 residues. With V trimmed by 2 bases and J by 1 base, 8 bases remained unmatched. Germline lookup yields CDR1 SGHRS and CDR2 YFSETQ. The CDR3 sequence is CASSLPRTGDNYGYTF. DNA for the CDR3: TGCGCCAGCAGCTTACCCCGGACAGGAGATAACTATGGCTACACCTTC.

The V and J genes are TRBV20-1 and TRBJ2-7; 8 bases align to TRBD2. Germline loops: CDR1 DFQATT, CDR2 SNEGSKA (reference sequence). The CDR3 totals 15 residues. V shed 0 bases and J 5 bases; nucleotides not matched to a gene: 9. The CDR3 sequence: CSARDRGGGSHEQYF. CDR3 DNA: TGCAGTGCTAGAGATAGGGGCGGGGGGTCCCACGAGCAGTACTTC.

This chain uses TRBV6-2 or TRBV6-3 with TRBJ2-5, with D uncertain. Trimming cost V 2 bases and J 1 base, with 14 bases left between them. Germline V gene data show CDR1 as MNHEY and CDR2 as SVGEGT. The CDR3 is 16 amino acids. CDR3 sequence: CASSYGLPGTQETQYF. CDR3 sequence (DNA): TGTGCCAGCAGTTACGGATTACCGGGTACCCAAGAGACCCAGTACTTC.

The gene calls are TRBV15 and TRBJ1-4; D gene uncertain. V was cut by 6 bases and J by 0 bases, with 14 bases left in between. This CDR3 comprises 16 residues. CDR1 is LNHNV and CDR2 is YYDKDF in the germline V gene (reference sequence). For the CDR3, the DNA is TGTGCCACCAGAAATCCCGAGACCTCAACTAATGAAAAACTGTTTTTT. Amino acid sequence: CATRNPETSTNEKLFF.

This clonotype was counted only a few times. V usage is TRBV5-1 and J usage is TRBJ2-1; a possible D gene is TRBD1 (7 bases). Looked up from germline, CDR1 is SGHRS and CDR2 is YFSETQ. V lost 0 bases to trimming and J lost 12 bases, with 13 bases between them. This CDR3 is built from 13 residues. This CDR3 reads CASSLAAGGTQFF. The DNA of the CDR3 is TGCGCCAGCAGCTTGGCGGCAGGGGGGACGCAGTTCTTC.